The clone carrying this TCR beta chain showed up just once. No antigen is known for it. The sample is drawn from a study of T cells in Graves' hyperthyroidism and ophthalmopathy. Study-level findings and limits: Blood also held most thyroid clonotypes expanded beyond 0.001.

RNA transcripts were the template for amplifying TCR beta CDR3 regions. TCR CDR3 underwent first-round RT-PCR with the HTBI primer set. One entry per CDR3 protein results from TCRdb running MiXCR on the multiplex PCR reads. The data hold about 640,000 distinct CDR3 sequences, with around 21% observed a single time. Patients were excluded because of uncontrolled infection, other autoimmune disease, pregnancy or lactation. Diagnoses were made from clinical symptoms, serum measures (thyroxine and TRAb), thyroid ultrasound and orbital computed tomography. The CDR3 totals 10 residues. Per germline, CDR1 SQVTM and CDR2 ANQGSEA. Unmatched junction bases numbered 0, after V lost 4 bases and J lost 9 bases.

Sequencing used blood. The clonotype comes from a man aged 30-40 years with Graves' ophthalmopathy. The J gene is TRBJ2-1, the V gene TRBV29-1, with 7 nucleotides matching TRBD2. CDR3 in amino acids: CSVASGEQFF. The CDR3 nucleotides read TGCAGCGTTGCTAGCGGTGAGCAGTTCTTC.